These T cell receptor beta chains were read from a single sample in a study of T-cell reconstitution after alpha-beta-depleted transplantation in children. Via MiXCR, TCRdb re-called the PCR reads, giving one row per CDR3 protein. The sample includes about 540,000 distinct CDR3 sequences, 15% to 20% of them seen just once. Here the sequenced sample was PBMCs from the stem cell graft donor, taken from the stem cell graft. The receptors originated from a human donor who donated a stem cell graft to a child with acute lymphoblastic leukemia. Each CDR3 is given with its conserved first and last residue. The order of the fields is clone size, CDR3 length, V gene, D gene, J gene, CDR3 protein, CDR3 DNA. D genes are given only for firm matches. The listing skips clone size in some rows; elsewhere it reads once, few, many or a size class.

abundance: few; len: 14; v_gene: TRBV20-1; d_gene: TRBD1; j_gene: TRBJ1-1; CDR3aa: CSAGGQGGYTEAFF; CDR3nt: TGCAGTGCTGGGGGACAGGGCGGGTACACTGAAGCTTTCTTT
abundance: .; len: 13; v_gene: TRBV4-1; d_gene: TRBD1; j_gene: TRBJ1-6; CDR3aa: CASSEQGNSPLHF; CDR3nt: TGCGCCAGCAGCGAACAGGGGAATTCACCCCTCCACTTT
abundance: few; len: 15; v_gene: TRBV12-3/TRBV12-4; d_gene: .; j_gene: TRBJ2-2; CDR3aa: CASSFGGRRTGELFF; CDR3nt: TGTGCCAGCAGTTTTGGGGGAAGGAGAACCGGGGAGCTGTTTTTT
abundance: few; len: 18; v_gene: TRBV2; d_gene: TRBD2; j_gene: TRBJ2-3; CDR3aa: CASSEGGGLARSTDTQYF; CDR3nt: TGTGCCAGCAGTGAAGGGGGAGGGCTAGCGAGAAGCACAGATACGCAGTATTTT
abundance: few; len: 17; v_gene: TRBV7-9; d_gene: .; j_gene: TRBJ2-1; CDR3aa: CASSLSSSGLWENEQFF; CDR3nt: TGTGCCAGCAGCTTATCTTCAAGCGGTCTTTGGGAAAATGAGCAGTTCTTC
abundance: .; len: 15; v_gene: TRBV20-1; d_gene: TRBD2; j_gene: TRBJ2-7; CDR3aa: CSAQIGLAGSYEQYF; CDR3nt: TGCAGTGCCCAAATAGGACTAGCGGGTTCCTACGAGCAGTACTTC
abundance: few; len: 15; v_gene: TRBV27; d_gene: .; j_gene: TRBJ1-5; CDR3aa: CASSFLSSTNQPQHF; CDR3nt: TGTGCCAGCAGTTTTTTGTCCAGTACCAATCAGCCCCAGCATTTT
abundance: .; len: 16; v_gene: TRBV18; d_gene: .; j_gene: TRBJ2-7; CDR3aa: CASSPEAGTGVYEQYF; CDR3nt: TGTGCCAGCTCACCGGAAGCCGGGACTGGTGTTTACGAGCAGTACTTC
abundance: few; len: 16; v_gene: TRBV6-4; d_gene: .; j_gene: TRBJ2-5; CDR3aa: CASSQNSGNGEETQYF; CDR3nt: TGTGCCAGCAGCCAAAACTCAGGGAATGGCGAAGAGACCCAGTACTTC
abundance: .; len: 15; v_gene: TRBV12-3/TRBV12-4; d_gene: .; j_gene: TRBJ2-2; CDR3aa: CASSLQPTNTGELFF; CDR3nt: TGTGCCAGCAGTTTACAGCCTACGAACACCGGGGAGCTGTTTTTT
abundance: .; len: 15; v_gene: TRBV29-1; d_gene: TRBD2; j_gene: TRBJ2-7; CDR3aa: CSVEGTSGNDDEQYF; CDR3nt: TGCAGCGTTGAAGGGACTAGCGGGAACGACGACGAGCAGTACTTC
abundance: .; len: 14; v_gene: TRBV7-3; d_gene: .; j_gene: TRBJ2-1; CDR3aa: CASSLTGGTREQFF; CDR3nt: TGTGCCAGCAGCTTAACAGGGGGAACCCGGGAGCAGTTCTTC
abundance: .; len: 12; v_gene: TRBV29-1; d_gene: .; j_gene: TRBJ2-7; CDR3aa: CSVDTGSYEQYF; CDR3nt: TGCAGCGTTGATACAGGCTCCTACGAGCAGTACTTC
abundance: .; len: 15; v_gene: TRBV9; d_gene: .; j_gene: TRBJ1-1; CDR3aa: CASSGPQGPYTEAFF; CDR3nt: TGTGCCAGCAGCGGCCCCCAGGGCCCTTACACTGAAGCTTTCTTT
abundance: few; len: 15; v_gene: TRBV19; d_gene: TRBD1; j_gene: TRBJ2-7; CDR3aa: CASSRPGTGSYEQYF; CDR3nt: TGTGCCAGTAGTAGACCCGGGACAGGGTCCTACGAGCAGTACTTC
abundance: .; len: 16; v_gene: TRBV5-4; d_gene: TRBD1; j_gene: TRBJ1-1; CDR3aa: CASSGNSGTGSTEAFF; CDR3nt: TGTGCCAGCAGCGGAAATTCCGGGACAGGGTCCACTGAAGCTTTCTTT
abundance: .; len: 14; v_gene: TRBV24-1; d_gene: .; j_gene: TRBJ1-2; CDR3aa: CATSDGTPAYGYTF; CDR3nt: TGTGCCACCAGTGACGGGACACCGGCCTACGGCTACACCTTC
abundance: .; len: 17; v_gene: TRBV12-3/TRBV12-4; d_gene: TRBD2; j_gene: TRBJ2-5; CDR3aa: CASSLLNTGGPSETQYF; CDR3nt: TGTGCCAGCAGTTTGTTAAACACGGGAGGGCCCTCGGAGACCCAGTACTTC
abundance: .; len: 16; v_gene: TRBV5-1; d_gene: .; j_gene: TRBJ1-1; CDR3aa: CASSFWDTSRDTEAFF; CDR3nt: TGCGCCAGCAGCTTTTGGGACACCTCCCGGGACACTGAAGCTTTCTTT
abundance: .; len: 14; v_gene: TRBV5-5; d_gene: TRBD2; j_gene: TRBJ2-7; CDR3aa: CASSAAGGSYEQYF; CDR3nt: TGTGCCAGCAGCGCGGCGGGAGGATCCTACGAGCAGTACTTC
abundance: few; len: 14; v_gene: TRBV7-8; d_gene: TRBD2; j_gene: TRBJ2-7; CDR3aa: CASRLADVNYEQYF; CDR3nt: TGTGCCAGCCGACTAGCGGACGTCAATTACGAGCAGTACTTC
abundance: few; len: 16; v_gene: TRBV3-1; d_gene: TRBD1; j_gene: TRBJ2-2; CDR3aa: CASSPRQGITLGELFF; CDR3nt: TGTGCCAGCAGCCCTAGACAGGGGATCACTCTCGGGGAGCTGTTTTTT
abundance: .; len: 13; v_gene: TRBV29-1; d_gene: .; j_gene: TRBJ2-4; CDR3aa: CSFWTRAKNIQYF; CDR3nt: TGCAGCTTCTGGACTCGGGCCAAAAACATTCAGTACTTC
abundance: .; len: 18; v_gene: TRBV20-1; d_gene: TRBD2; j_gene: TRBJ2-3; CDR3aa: CSARDMRLAGVYADTQYF; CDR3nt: TGCAGTGCTAGAGACATGAGACTAGCGGGAGTTTACGCAGATACGCAGTATTTT
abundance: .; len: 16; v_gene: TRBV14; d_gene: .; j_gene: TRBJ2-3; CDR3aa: CASSQGGERGPDTQYF; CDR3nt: TGTGCCAGCAGCCAAGGGGGGGAGAGAGGCCCAGATACGCAGTATTTT
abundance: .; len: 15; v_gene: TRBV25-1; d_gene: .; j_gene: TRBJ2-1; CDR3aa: CASSEWAAPYNEQFF; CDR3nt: TGTGCCAGCAGTGAATGGGCGGCTCCCTACAATGAGCAGTTCTTC
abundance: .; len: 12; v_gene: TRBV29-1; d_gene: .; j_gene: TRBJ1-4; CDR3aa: CSVPGTNEKLFF; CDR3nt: TGCAGCGTTCCAGGGACTAATGAAAAACTGTTTTTT
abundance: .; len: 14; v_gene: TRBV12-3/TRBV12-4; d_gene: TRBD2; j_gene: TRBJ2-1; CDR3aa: CASSLTSAHNEQFF; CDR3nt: TGTGCCAGCAGCCTGACTAGCGCCCACAATGAGCAGTTCTTC
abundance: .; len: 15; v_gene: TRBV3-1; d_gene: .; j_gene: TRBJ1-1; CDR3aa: CASSPRRSRRTEAFF; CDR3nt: TGTGCCAGCAGCCCCCGTCGTTCCAGGCGCACTGAAGCTTTCTTT
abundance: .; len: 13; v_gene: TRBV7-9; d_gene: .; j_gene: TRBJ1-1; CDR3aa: CASSLATRPEAFF; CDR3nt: TGTGCCAGCAGCTTAGCCACACGACCGGAAGCTTTCTTT
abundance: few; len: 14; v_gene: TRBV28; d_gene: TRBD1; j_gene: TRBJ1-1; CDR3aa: CASSENRGLTEAFF; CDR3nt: TGTGCCAGCAGCGAAAACAGGGGGCTAACTGAAGCTTTCTTT
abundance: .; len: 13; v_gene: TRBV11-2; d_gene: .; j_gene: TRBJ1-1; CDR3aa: CASSLDLTSEAFF; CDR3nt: TGTGCCAGCAGCTTAGATTTAACCTCTGAAGCTTTCTTT
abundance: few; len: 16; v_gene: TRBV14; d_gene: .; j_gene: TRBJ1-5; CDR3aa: CASSPLRGTRDGTQHF; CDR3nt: TGTGCCAGCAGCCCCCTAAGGGGGACCCGGGACGGCACCCAGCATTTT
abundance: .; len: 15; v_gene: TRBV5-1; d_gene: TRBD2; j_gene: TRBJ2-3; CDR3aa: CASSLAGGMSDTQYF; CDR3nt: TGCGCCAGCAGCTTGGCGGGAGGGATGTCCGATACGCAGTATTTT
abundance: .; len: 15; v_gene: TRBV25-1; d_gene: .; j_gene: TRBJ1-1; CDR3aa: CASSEQGRRNTEAFF; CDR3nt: TGTGCCAGCAGTGAACAGGGGCGGAGGAACACTGAAGCTTTCTTT
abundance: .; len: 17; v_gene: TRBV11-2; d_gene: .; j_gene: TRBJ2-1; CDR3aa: CASSLDERGRFFNEQFF; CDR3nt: TGTGCCAGCAGCTTGGATGAGCGCGGGCGTTTCTTCAATGAGCAGTTCTTC
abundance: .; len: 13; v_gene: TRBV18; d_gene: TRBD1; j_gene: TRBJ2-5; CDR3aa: CASSPEGAETQYF; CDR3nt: TGTGCCAGCTCACCAGAGGGGGCAGAGACCCAGTACTTC